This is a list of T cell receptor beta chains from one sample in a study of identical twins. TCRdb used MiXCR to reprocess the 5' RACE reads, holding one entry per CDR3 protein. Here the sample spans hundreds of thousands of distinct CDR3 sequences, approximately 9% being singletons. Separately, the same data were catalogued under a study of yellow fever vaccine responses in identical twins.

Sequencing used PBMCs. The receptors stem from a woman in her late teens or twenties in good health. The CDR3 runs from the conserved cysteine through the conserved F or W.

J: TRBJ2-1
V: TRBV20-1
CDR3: CSARVGLATRGYNEQFF

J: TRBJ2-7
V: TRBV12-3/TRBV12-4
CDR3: CASSLGDRGHEQYF

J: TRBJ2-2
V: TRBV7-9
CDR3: CASSDRTGAYTGELFF

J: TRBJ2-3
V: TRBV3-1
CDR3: CASSHARTSGGDTQYF

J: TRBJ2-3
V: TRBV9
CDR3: CASSPRPHSTGAGTDTQYF

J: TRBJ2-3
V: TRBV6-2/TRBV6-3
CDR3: CASSFENESGRTDTQYF

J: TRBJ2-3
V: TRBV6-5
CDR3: CASSSLAGRGQDTQYF

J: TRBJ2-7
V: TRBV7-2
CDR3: CASSLRGAGLQQYF

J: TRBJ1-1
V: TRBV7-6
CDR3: CASSLGGDTEAFF

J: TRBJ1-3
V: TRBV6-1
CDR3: CASRTRSGNTIYF

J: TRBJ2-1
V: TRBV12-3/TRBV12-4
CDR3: CASSFPGPREEFF

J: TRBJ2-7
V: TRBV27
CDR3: CASSLTLGEQYF

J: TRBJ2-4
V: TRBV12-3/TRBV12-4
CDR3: CASTPGVVKNIQYF

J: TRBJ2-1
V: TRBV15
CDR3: CATKRAGSNEQFF

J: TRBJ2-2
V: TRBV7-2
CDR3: CASSLGLYTGELFF

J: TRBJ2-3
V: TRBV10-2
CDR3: CASSEKFLAADTDTQYF

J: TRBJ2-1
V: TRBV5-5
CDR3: CASSLSSSGPPGFF

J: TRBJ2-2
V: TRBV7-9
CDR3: CASSPLTAGELFF

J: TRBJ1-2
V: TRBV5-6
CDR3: CASSLRDLLYGYTF

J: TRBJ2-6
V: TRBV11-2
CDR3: CASSLVRTGAPGANVLTF

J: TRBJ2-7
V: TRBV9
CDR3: CASSVGPEFSYEQYF

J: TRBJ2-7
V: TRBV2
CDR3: CASTARTGTYEQYF

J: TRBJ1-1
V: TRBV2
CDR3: CATGTGRMNTEAFF

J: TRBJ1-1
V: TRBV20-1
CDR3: CSARDLWQAHEAFF

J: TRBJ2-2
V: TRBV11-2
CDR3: CASPRHNLNRSTAPNTGELFF

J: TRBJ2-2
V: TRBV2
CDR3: CASTGQNTGELFF

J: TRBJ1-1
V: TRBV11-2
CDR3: CASSLISLDGAFF

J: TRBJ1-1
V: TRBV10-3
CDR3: CAISSTGEAFF

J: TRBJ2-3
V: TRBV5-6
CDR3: CASSLAAGADTQYF

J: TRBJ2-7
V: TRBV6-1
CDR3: CASSEWPRDYEQYF

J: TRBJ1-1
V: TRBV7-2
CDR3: CASNSGQGAAAEAFF

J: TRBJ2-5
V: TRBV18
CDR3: CASSPPEETQYF

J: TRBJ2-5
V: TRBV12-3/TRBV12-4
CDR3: CASSYTGIQETQYF

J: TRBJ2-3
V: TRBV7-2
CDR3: CASRGVADTQYF

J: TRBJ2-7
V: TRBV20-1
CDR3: CSARGSGNYEQYF

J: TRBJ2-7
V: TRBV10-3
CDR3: CAIRFRENAYEQYF

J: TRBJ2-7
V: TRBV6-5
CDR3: CASSYAGTSGILAYEQYF

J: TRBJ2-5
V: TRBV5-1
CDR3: CASSPDPGLAGVIF

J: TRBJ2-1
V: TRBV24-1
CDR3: CATSDLDTTSYNEQFF

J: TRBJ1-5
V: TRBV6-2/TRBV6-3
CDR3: CASSYRVINQPQHF

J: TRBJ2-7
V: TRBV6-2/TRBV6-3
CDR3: CASSFRTGSYEQYF

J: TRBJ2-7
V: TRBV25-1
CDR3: CASSAAGFSYEQYF

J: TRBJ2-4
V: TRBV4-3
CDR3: CASSQDVPAKNIQYF

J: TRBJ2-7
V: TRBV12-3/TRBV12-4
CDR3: CASSIALEQYF

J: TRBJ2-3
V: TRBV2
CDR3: CASREGIGGWTDTQYF

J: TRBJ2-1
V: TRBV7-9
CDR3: CASSSPPSIEQFF

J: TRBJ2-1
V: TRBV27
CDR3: CASTQRTRGARNEQFF

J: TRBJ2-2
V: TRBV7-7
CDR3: CASSFNSAGAGELFF

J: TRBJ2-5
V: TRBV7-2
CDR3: CASSFYQETQYF

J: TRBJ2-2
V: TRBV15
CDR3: CATSRVKNTGELFF

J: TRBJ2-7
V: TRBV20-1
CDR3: CSAIKFSGPYEQYF

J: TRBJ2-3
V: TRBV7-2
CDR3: CASSLDLVSDTQYF

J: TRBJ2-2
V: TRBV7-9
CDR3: CASSPLGTSFTGELFF